This T cell receptor (beta chain) was recovered during a study of Tregs in tolerant kidney transplant recipients. The wider study: Recipients received nonmyeloablative bone marrow transplants from related graft donors, with transient mixed chimerism. Whole-study findings and limits: Activated donor B cell expansion appeared to reveal the most relevant donor-specific TCRbeta repertoire. In tolerant patients, donor-specific Tregs outgrew total Tregs, suggesting antigen-driven expansion.

The CDR3 has 15 residues. Germline values: CDR1 SNHLY, CDR2 FYNNEI. The J segment lost 7 bases and the V segment lost 6 bases, leaving 6 bases of the junction unmatched. This table comes from immunoSEQ multiplex PCR, and its TCRdb copy is limited to in-frame clones, with some not included. This table holds about 69,000 clones, 85% to 90% found once. Regarding this clone: Its antigen is not identified.

This sequence joins TRBV2 and TRBJ2-1; TRBD2 matches at 13 bases. Sequenced here: CD4+ T cells from blood, sampled before the transplant. This TCR was sampled from a human donor who received a combined kidney and bone marrow transplant. The CDR3 loop is CASRLLAGGNNEQFF. Here the CDR3 DNA reads TGTGCCAGCAGATTACTAGCGGGAGGGAATAATGAGCAGTTCTTC.